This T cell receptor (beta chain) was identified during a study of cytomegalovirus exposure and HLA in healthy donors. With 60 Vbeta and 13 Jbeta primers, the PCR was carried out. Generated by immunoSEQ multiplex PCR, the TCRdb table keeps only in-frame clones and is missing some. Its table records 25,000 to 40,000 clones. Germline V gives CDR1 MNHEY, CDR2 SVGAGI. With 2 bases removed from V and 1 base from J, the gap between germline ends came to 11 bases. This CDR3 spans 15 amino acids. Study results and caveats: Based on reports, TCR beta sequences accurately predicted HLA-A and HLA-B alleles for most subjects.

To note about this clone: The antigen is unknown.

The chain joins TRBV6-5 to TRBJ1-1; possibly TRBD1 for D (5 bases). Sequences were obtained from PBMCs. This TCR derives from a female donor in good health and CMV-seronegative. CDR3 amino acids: CASSYGARPNTEAFF. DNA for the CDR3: TGTGCCAGCAGTTACGGGGCACGGCCGAACACTGAAGCTTTCTTT.